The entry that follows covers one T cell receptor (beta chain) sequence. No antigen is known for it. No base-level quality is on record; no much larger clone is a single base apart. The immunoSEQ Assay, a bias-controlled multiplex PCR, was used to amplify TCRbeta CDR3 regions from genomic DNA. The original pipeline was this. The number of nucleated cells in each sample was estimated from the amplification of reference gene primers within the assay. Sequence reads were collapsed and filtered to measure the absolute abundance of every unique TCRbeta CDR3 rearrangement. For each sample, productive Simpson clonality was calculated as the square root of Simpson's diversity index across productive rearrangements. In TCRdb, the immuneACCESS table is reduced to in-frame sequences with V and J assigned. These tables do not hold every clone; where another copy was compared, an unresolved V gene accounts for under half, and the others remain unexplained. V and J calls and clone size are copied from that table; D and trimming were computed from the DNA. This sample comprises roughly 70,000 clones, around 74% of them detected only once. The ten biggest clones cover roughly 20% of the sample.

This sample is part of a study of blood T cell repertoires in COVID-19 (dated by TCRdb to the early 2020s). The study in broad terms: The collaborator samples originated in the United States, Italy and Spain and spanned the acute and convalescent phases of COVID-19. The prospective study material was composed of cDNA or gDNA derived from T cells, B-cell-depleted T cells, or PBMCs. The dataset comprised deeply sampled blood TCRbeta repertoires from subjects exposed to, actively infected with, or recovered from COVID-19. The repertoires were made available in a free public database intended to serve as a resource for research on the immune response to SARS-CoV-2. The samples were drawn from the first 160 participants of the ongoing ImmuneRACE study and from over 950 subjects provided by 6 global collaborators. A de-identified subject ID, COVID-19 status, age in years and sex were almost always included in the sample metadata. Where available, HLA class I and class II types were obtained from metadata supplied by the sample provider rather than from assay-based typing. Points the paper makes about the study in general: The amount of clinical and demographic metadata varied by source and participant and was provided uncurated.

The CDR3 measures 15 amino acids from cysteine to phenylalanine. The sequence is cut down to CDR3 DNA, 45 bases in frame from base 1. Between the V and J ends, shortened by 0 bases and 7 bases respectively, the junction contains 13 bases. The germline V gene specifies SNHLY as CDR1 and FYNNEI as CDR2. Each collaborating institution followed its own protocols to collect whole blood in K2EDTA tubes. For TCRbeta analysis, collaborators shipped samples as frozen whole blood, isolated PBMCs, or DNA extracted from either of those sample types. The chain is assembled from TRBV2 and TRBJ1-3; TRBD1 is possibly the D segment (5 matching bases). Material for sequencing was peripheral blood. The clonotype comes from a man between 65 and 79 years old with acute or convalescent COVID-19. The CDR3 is CASSEAWQGGNTIYF. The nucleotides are TGTGCCAGCAGTGAAGCTTGGCAGGGTGGGAACACCATATATTTT.